The present T cell receptor beta chain was sequenced within a study of blood T cell repertoires in COVID-19. The overall study: Acute and convalescent COVID-19 samples came from the United States, Italy and Spain. Sample material is recorded as cDNA or gDNA derived from T cells, B-cell-depleted T cells, or PBMCs.

As handled by the study authors: Reference gene primer amplification yielded estimated nucleated cell counts. Repertoires were generated with immunoSEQ multiplex PCR, while TCRdb's copy carries only in-frame clones and drops some. The D gene and trimming were derived from the DNA, and the V and J assignments and clone size from that table. The sample records tens of thousands of clones, approximately 90% being singletons. Germline CDR1 reads MNHEY; CDR2 reads SMNVEV (reference sequence). The CDR3 runs 13 residues. Trimming took 6 bases from V and 8 from J; bases not matched to a gene: 5. The specimen sequenced was peripheral blood. The receptor was isolated from a human donor in a cohort sampled during active COVID-19. The genes are TRBV27 and TRBJ1-4, with TRBD1 matching 8 bases. The CDR3 spells CASRDREVEKLFF. In DNA, the CDR3 is TGTGCCAGCAGGGACAGGGAAGTGGAAAAACTGTTTTTT.